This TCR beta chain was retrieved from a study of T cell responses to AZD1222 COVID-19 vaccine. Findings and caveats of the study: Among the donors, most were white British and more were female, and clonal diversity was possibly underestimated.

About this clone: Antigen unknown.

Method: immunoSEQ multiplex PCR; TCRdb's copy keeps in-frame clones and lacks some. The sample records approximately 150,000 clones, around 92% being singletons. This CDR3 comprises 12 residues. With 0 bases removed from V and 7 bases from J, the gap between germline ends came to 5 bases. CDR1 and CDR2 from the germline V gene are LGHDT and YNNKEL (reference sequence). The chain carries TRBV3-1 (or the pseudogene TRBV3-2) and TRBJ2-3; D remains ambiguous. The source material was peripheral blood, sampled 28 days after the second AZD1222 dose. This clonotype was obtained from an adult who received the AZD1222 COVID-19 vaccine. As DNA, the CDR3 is TGTGCCAGCAGCCAAGATCGTAATACGCAGTATTTT. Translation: CASSQDRNTQYF.